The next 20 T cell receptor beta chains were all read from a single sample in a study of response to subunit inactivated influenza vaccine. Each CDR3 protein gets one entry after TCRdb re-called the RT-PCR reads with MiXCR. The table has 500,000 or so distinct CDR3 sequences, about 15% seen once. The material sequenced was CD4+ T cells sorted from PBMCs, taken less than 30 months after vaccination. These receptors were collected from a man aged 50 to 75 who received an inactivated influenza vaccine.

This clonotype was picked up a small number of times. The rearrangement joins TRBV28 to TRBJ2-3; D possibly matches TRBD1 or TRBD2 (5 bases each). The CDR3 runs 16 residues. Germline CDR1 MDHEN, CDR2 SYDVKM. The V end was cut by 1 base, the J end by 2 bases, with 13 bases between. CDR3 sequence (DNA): TGTGCCAGCAGTTTATCCGGGACGGGAACCACAGATACGCAGTATTTT. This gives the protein CASSLSGTGTTDTQYF.

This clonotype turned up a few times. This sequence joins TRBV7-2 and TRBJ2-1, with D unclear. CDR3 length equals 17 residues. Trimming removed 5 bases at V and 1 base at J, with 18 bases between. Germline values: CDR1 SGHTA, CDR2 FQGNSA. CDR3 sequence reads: CASSTRAWSRSYNEQFF. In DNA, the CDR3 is TGTGCCAGCAGCACAAGGGCGTGGTCCAGATCCTACAATGAGCAGTTCTTC. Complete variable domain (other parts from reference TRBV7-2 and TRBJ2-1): GAGVSQSPSNKVTEKGKDVELRCDPISGHTALYWYRQSLGQGLEFLIYFQGNSAPDKSGLPSDRFSAERTGGSVSTLTIQRTQQEDSAVYLCASSTRAWSRSYNEQFFGPGTRLTVL.

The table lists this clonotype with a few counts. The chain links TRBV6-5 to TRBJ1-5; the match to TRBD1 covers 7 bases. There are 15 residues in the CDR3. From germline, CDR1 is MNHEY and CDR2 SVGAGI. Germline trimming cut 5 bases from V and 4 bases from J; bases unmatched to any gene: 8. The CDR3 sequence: CASSHQGQKNQPQHF. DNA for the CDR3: TGTGCCAGCAGTCACCAGGGACAGAAAAATCAGCCCCAGCATTTT.

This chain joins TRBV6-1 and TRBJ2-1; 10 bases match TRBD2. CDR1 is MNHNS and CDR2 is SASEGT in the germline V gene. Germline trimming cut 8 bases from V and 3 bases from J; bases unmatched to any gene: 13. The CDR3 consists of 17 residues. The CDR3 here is CASQLAGGANLYNEQFF. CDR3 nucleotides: TGTGCCAGCCAATTAGCGGGGGGCGCCAATCTCTACAATGAGCAGTTCTTC.

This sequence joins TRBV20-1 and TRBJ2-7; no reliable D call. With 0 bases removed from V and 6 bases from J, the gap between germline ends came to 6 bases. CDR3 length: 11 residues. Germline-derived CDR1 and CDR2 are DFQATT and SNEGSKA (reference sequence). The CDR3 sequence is CSAREGTEQYF. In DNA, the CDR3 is TGCAGTGCTAGAGAGGGTACCGAGCAGTACTTC.

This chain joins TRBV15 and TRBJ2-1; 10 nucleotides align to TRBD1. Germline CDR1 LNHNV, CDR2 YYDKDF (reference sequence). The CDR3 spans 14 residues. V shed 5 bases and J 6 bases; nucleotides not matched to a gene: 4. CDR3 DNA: TGTGCCACCAGCGCCCGGGACAGGGGCAATGAGCAGTTCTTC. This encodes CATSARDRGNEQFF.

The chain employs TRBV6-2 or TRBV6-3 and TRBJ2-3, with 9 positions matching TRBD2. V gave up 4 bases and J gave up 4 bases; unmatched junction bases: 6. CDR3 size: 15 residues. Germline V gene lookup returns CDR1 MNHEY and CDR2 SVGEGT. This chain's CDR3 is CASSSRREGPDTQYF. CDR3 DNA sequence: TGTGCCAGCAGTTCCCGGCGGGAGGGCCCAGATACGCAGTATTTT.

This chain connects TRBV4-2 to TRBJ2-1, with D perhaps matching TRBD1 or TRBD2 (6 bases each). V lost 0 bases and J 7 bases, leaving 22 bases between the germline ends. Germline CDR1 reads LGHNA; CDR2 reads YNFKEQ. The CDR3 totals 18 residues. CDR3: CASSQDPSPGARVNEQFF. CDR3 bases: TGTGCCAGCAGCCAAGATCCATCGCCGGGGGCCCGTGTTAATGAGCAGTTCTTC.

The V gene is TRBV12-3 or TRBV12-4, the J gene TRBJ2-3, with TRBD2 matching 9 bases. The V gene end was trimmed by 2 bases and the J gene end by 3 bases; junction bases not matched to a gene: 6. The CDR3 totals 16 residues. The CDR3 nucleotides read TGTGCCAGCAGTTTATTTCCTAGCGGGGTTACAGATACGCAGTATTTT. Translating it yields CASSLFPSGVTDTQYF.

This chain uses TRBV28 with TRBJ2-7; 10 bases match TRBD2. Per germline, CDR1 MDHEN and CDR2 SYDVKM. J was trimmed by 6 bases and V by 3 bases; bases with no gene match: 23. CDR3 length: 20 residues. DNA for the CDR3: TGTGCCAGCAGTTTCGTCCTTTTGGCTAGCGGGAGTAAGGGCAACCTCGAGCAGTACTTC. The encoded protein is CASSFVLLASGSKGNLEQYF.

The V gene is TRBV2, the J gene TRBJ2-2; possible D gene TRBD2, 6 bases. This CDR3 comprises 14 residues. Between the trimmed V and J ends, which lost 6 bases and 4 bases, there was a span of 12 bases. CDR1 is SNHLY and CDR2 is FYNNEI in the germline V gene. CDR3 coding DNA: TGTGCCAGCAGCCAGACTAGTAGCACCGGGGAGCTGTTTTTT. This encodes CASSQTSSTGELFF.

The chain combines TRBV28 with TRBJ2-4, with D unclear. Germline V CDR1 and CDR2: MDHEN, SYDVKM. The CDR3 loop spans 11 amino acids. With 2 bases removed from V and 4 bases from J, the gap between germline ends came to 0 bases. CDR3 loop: CASSLKNIQYF. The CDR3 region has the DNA TGTGCCAGCAGTTTAAAAAACATTCAGTACTTC.

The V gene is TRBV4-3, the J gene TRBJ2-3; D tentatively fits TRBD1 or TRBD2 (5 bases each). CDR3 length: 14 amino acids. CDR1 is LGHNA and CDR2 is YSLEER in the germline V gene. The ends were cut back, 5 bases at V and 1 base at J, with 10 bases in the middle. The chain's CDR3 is CASSIQGGTDTQYF. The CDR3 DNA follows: TGCGCCAGCAGCATTCAGGGAGGCACAGATACGCAGTATTTT.

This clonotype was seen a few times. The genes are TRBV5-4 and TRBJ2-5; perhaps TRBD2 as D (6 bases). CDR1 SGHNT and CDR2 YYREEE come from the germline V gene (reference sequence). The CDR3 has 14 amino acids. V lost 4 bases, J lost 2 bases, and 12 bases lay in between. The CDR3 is CASSLEGTQETQYF. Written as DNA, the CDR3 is TGTGCCAGCAGCCTAGAGGGGACTCAAGAGACCCAGTACTTC.

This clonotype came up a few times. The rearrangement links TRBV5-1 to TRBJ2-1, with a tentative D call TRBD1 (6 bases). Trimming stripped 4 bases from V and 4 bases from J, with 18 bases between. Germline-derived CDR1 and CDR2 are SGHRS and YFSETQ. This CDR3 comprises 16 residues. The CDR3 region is CASSRKQGDPYNEQFF. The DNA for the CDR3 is TGCGCCAGCAGCCGGAAACAGGGCGACCCGTACAATGAGCAGTTCTTC. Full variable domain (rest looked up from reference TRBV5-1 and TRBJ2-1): KAGVTQTPRYLIKTRGQQVTLSCSPISGHRSVSWYQQTPGQGLQFLFEYFSETQRNKGNFPGRFSGRQFSNSRSEMNVSTLELGDSALYLCASSRKQGDPYNEQFFGPGTRLTVL.

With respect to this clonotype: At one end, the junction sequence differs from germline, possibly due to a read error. The CDR3 loop reads CASSLTRDFAYF. DNA for the CDR3: TGTGCCAGCAGCCTGACACGGGACTTCGCATACTTC. This chain joins TRBV7-9 and TRBJ1-2, with D possibly being TRBD1 (5 bases). CDR3 size: 12 residues. Looked up from germline, CDR1 is SEHNR and CDR2 is FQNEAQ (reference sequence).

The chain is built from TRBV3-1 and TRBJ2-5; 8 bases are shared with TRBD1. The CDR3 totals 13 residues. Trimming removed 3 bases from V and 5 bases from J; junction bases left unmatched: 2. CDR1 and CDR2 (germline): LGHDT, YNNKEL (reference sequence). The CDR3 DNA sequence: TGTGCCAGCAGCCAGAACAGGGGGGAGACCCAGTACTTC. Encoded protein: CASSQNRGETQYF.

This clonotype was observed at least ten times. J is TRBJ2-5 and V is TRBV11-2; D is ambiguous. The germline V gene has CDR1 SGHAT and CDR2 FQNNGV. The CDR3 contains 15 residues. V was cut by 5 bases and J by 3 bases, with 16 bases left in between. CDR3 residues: CASSPFIPGEETQYF. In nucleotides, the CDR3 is TGTGCCAGCAGCCCCTTTATCCCTGGGGAAGAGACCCAGTACTTC. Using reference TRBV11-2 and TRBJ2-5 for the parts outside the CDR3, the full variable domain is EAGVAQSPRYKIIEKRQSVAFWCNPISGHATLYWYQQILGQGPKLLIQFQNNGVVDDSQLPKDRFSAERLKGVDSTLKIQPAKLEDSAVYLCASSPFIPGEETQYFGPGTRLLVL.

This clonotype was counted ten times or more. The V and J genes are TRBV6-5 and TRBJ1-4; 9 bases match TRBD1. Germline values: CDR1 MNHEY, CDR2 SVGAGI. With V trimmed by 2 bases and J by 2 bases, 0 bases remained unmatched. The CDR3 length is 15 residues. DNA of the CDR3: TGTGCCAGCAGTTACACAGGGGGCACTAATGAAAAACTGTTTTTT. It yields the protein CASSYTGGTNEKLFF.

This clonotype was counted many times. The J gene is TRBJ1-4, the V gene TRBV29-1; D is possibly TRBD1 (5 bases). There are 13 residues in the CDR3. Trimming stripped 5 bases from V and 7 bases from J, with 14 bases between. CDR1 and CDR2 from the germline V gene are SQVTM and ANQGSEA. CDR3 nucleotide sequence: TGCAGCGTTCTTATCCAGGGCGGTGAAAAACTGTTTTTT. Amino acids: CSVLIQGGEKLFF.